This T cell receptor (beta chain) was profiled in a study of blood T cells in healthy people across ages. The second PCR ran roughly 6 to 11 cycles with a sample-barcoded 5' primer and J-beta primers. TCRdb reprocessed the 5' RACE reads via MiXCR and lists one record per CDR3 protein. Of approximately 2,000,000 distinct CDR3 sequences in the sample, 39% were seen once. V shed 1 base and J shed 12 bases, with 16 bases lying between them. CDR3 length equals 14 residues. From germline, CDR1 is SGHRS and CDR2 YFSETQ. The chain links TRBV5-1 to TRBJ1-4; D might be TRBD1 (6 bases). The TCR was taken from a human donor in good health. Sequences were obtained from blood. In nucleotides, the CDR3 is TGCGCCAGCAGCTTGAACTCTCCTGAGGGGGAACTGTTTTTT. Translated, it gives CASSLNSPEGELFF.